This TCR beta chain stems from a study of T-cell reconstitution after alpha-beta-depleted transplantation in children. The V end was cut by 6 bases, the J end by 0 bases, with 12 bases between. Germline V gives CDR1 MNHNS, CDR2 SASEGT. The CDR3 has 15 amino acids. Using unique molecular identifiers, the investigators prepared the TCRbeta library. TCRdb reanalysed the PCR reads using MiXCR and keeps one entry per CDR3 protein. The sample comprises some 590,000 distinct CDR3 sequences, about 10% of which are singletons, and about 4% rests with the top ten. This clonotype showed up just a few times. The genes are TRBV6-1 and TRBJ1-3; no definite D call. The receptor's source is a human donor who donated a stem cell graft to a child with acute myeloid leukemia. The sequencing used PBMCs from the stem cell graft donor, collected from the stem cell graft. Here the CDR3 reads CASSPRRSSGNTIYF. The CDR3 bases are TGTGCCAGCAGCCCTCGGCGGAGCTCTGGAAACACCATATATTTT.